This T cell receptor (beta chain) was observed in a study of blood T cell repertoires in COVID-19 (dated by TCRdb to 2020 to 2021). Notes on the research overall: The collaborator samples originated in the United States, Italy and Spain and spanned the acute and convalescent phases of COVID-19. The prospective study material was composed of cDNA or gDNA derived from T cells, B-cell-depleted T cells, or PBMCs. Deeply sampled blood TCRbeta repertoires from subjects exposed to, actively infected with, or recovered from COVID-19 were included in the dataset. The repertoires were made available in a free public database intended to serve as a resource for research on the immune response to SARS-CoV-2. Samples came from the ongoing ImmuneRACE study (first 160 participants) plus 1,254 subjects from 6 global collaborators. The sample metadata nearly always contained a de-identified subject ID, COVID-19 status, age in years and sex. Where HLA class I and class II types were available, the types were taken from metadata supplied by the sample provider, not from assay-based typing. Study-level results and caveats: The quantity of clinical and demographic metadata differed by source and by participant and was supplied without curation.

Each collaborating institution followed its own protocols to collect whole blood in K2EDTA tubes. Collaborator samples were shipped for TCRbeta analysis as frozen whole blood, isolated PBMCs, or DNA extracted from either sample type. This clone is a singleton in its sample. It lacks a known antigen. There are no base qualities to consult, and no much larger clone falls within one base. TCRbeta CDR3 regions were amplified from genomic DNA by means of the immunoSEQ Assay, a bias-controlled multiplex PCR. Processing in the source paper ran as follows. Nucleated cell counts per sample were estimated from amplification of reference gene primers within the assay. To quantify the absolute abundance of each unique TCRbeta CDR3 rearrangement, sequence reads were collapsed and filtered. For each sample, productive Simpson clonality was calculated as the square root of Simpson's diversity index over productive rearrangements. What TCRdb holds here is the immuneACCESS table cut down to in-frame rearrangements. Part of the clones is not present; checked against another copy, under half of the missing clones reflect an unresolved V gene, and the others are unexplained. V, J and clone size reflect that table, while D and trimming were determined from the DNA. The sample data list tens of thousands of clones, and around 80% of these were observed just once. The ten largest clones take up over 2% of the sample.

The germline V gene (reference sequence) supplies CDR1 WNHNN and CDR2 SYGVQD. There are 13 amino acids in the CDR3, from cysteine to phenylalanine inclusive. Of all the DNA, just the CDR3 is kept, 39 bases in frame from base 1. V lost 8 bases and J lost 1 base, and the count of bases not matched to a germline gene is 3. The chain employs TRBV10-1 and TRBJ2-3, with TRBD1 identical over 7 junction bases. The receptor was isolated from a man between 50 and 59 years old with acute or convalescent COVID-19. Sequenced input: peripheral blood. The CDR3 is CASSGQGTDTQYF. The DNA sequence is as follows: TGCGCCAGCTCTGGACAGGGCACAGATACGCAGTATTTT.